A single sample is the source of the 17 T cell receptor beta chains below, sequenced in a study of blood T cell repertoires in COVID-19. Some clones are missing from TCRdb's copy, which holds only in-frame ones; the method was immunoSEQ multiplex PCR. The table lists approximately 62,000 clones, 70% to 90% of them singletons. Material: peripheral blood. The receptor source for this set is a man older than 75 with acute or convalescent COVID-19.

This sequence joins TRBV27 and TRBJ1-2; TRBD1 agrees at 9 bases. The V gene's germline CDR1 is MNHEY and CDR2 SMNVEV (reference sequence). This CDR3 region has 15 residues. The V gene end was trimmed by 5 bases and the J gene end by 6 bases; junction bases not matched to a gene: 10. This chain's CDR3 is CASSAHRGLSDGYTF. The CDR3 DNA sequence: TGTGCCAGCAGTGCCCACAGGGGGCTCTCCGATGGCTACACCTTC.

V and J are TRBV5-1 and TRBJ1-2; the D gene is possibly TRBD1 (6 bases). The CDR3 sequence is 15 residues long. Looked up from germline, CDR1 is SGHRS and CDR2 is YFSETQ. Deletions cut 0 bases from V and 1 base from J, with 10 bases between. For the CDR3, the DNA is TGCGCCAGCAGCTTGGGTCAGGGGATTAACTATGGCTACACCTTC. Translating gives CASSLGQGINYGYTF.

This chain joins TRBV3-1 (or the pseudogene TRBV3-2) and TRBJ2-1; 10 bases match TRBD2. Trimming removed 1 base from V and 12 bases from J; junction bases left unmatched: 3. The germline V gene encodes CDR1 LGHDT and CDR2 YNNKEL (reference sequence). CDR3 length equals 13 residues. The CDR3 DNA reads TGTGCCAGCAGCCAAGGAAGACTAGCGGGGCAGTTCTTC. This translates into CASSQGRLAGQFF.

The CDR3 region has the DNA TGTGCCAGCAGGGCAGTCAATCAGCCCCAGCATTTT. Amino acid sequence: CASRAVNQPQHF. The V call is TRBV27, the J call TRBJ1-5; D remains ambiguous. The CDR3 loop spans 12 amino acids. Germline assignment: CDR1 MNHEY and CDR2 SMNVEV (reference sequence). V gave up 6 bases and J gave up 3 bases, with 6 bases separating them.

This chain uses TRBV29-1 with TRBJ1-1; perhaps TRBD1 as D (6 bases). This CDR3 has 13 residues. V was trimmed by 5 bases and J by 2 bases, leaving 12 bases between them. Germline assignment: CDR1 SQVTM and CDR2 ANQGSEA. CDR3 amino acids: CSVRQTGNTEAFF. The CDR3 DNA reads as TGCAGCGTTCGCCAGACAGGAAACACTGAAGCTTTCTTT.

The CDR3 loop reads CASSRGQGTNTEAFF. CDR3 coding DNA: TGTGCCAGCTCACGAGGACAGGGGACAAACACTGAAGCTTTCTTT. The chain combines TRBV18 with TRBJ1-1; 9 bases map to TRBD1. Per germline, CDR1 KGHSH and CDR2 LQKENI. V was pared by 4 bases and J by 2 bases, with 5 bases of the junction left unmatched. This CDR3 has 15 residues.

This clone was picked up one time. The chain links TRBV18 to TRBJ2-7; 7 bases map to TRBD2. The CDR3 runs 14 residues. The J segment lost 3 bases and the V segment lost 0 bases, leaving 2 bases of the junction unmatched. From germline, CDR1 is KGHSH and CDR2 LQKENI. The CDR3 loop is CASSPPAGLYEQYF. CDR3 coding DNA: TGTGCCAGCTCACCACCAGCGGGGCTCTACGAGCAGTACTTC.

This clone was detected only a few times. The chain has TRBV7-9 and TRBJ1-1; 9 bases are shared with TRBD1. There are 13 residues in the CDR3. The V segment lost 8 bases and the J segment 3 bases; nucleotides outside the gene matches: 4. CDR1 and CDR2 from the germline V gene are SEHNR and FQNEAQ (reference sequence). The CDR3 region is CASLQGADTEAFF. CDR3 nucleotides: TGTGCCAGCCTACAGGGGGCGGACACTGAAGCTTTCTTT.

V is TRBV5-5 and J is TRBJ1-3, with D possibly matching TRBD1 (5 bases). The CDR3 is 16 amino acids. Germline V gives CDR1 SGHKS, CDR2 YYEKEE (reference sequence). Between the trimmed V and J ends, which lost 0 bases and 3 bases, there was a span of 13 bases. The CDR3 DNA reads TGTGCCAGCAGCTTGGTACTGGGGACTTATGGAAACACCATATATTTT. Its protein product is CASSLVLGTYGNTIYF.

This clone has more than one count but fewer than ten. This chain links TRBV7-9 with TRBJ2-7; 8 bases fit TRBD1. CDR3 length: 16 amino acids. CDR1 is SEHNR and CDR2 is FQNEAQ in the germline V gene (reference sequence). J was trimmed by 6 bases and V by 5 bases; bases with no gene match: 15. The CDR3 protein is CASSPREQGAWGEQYF. CDR3 nucleotide sequence: TGTGCCAGCAGCCCAAGGGAGCAGGGGGCCTGGGGCGAGCAGTACTTC.

This chain connects TRBV5-1 to TRBJ2-3, with 15 bases identical to TRBD2. V gave up 4 bases and J gave up 4 bases; unmatched junction bases: 4. The CDR3 length is 16 residues. The germline V gene encodes CDR1 SGHRS and CDR2 YFSETQ. The CDR3 nucleotides are TGCGCCAGCAGCACCGGGACTAGCGGGGGGTCAGATACGCAGTATTTT. It is translated as CASSTGTSGGSDTQYF.

This clone was picked up a small number of times. This rearrangement joins TRBV19 to TRBJ1-2, with 8 bases that match TRBD1. With V trimmed by 4 bases and J by 3 bases, 10 bases remained unmatched. Germline V lookup: CDR1 LNHDA, CDR2 SQIVND (reference sequence). The CDR3 is 16 residues long. In DNA, the CDR3 is TGTGCCAGTAGTAGCGGACAGGGTAGAGAGTACTATGGCTACACCTTC. Translation gives CASSSGQGREYYGYTF.

The chain carries TRBV5-1 and TRBJ2-2; the D gene is possibly TRBD1 (5 bases). Germline assignment: CDR1 SGHRS and CDR2 YFSETQ. V gave up 1 base and J gave up 2 bases, with 12 bases separating them. The CDR3 loop spans 16 amino acids. This chain's CDR3 is CASSLQGQANTGELFF. As DNA, the CDR3 is TGCGCCAGCAGCTTGCAAGGACAAGCCAACACCGGGGAGCTGTTTTTT.

The chain combines TRBV6-5 with TRBJ1-1; TRBD1 matches 9 bases. CDR1 and CDR2 (germline): MNHEY, SVGAGI. This CDR3 is built from 14 residues. V shed 4 bases and J 2 bases; nucleotides not matched to a gene: 2. DNA for the CDR3: TGTGCCAGCAGTTTGGACAGGGGTAACACTGAAGCTTTCTTT. Encoded protein: CASSLDRGNTEAFF.

V and J are TRBV11-3 and TRBJ2-1; TRBD1 matches 10 bases. CDR3 length: 13 residues. Germline values: CDR1 SGHNT, CDR2 YENEEA. The V segment lost 8 bases and the J segment 6 bases; nucleotides outside the gene matches: 4. CDR3 nucleotide sequence: TGTGCCAGCCACCGGACAGGGGGCAATGAGCAGTTCTTC. Its translation: CASHRTGGNEQFF.

The chain links TRBV11-1 to TRBJ2-1; the match to TRBD1 covers 8 bases. CDR3 length equals 16 residues. Germline assignment: CDR1 SGHAT and CDR2 FQDESV (reference sequence). Trimming at V came to 0 bases and at J to 7 bases, leaving 8 bases not matched to a gene. The CDR3: CASSLAGTGGQNEQFF. The CDR3 coding sequence is TGTGCCAGCAGCTTAGCGGGGACAGGAGGACAAAATGAGCAGTTCTTC.

The chain links TRBV2 to TRBJ1-2, with no clear D. Germline CDR1 and CDR2: SNHLY and FYNNEI. This CDR3 contains 13 residues. Trimming pared 2 bases from V and 4 bases from J, leaving 8 bases between. The CDR3 reads CASSEYRAYGYTF. DNA for the CDR3: TGTGCCAGCAGTGAATACCGAGCCTATGGCTACACCTTC.